In this sample, the clone carrying this TCR beta chain turned up once. The record originates from a study of CD8+CD57+ T cells in acquired aplastic anemia. The template for TCR beta VDJ and CDR3 sequence profiling was genomic DNA. From the reads, TCRdb called clonotypes with MiXCR, one entry per CDR3 protein. This sample has around 180,000 distinct CDR3 sequences, with under 70% found just once. V was pared by 4 bases and J by 1 base, with 4 bases of the junction left unmatched. Germline V gives CDR1 SGHRS, CDR2 YFSETQ. The CDR3 is 15 amino acids. V usage is TRBV5-1 and J usage is TRBJ2-3; TRBD2 matches 9 bases. This receptor was identified in a human donor with severe aplastic anemia or a healthy control (not recorded which). The source material was sorted CD4+, CD8+, or CD8+CD57+ T cells (not recorded which) from PBMCs. The CDR3 loop reads CASSRWTSGTDTQYF. CDR3 DNA sequence: TGCGCCAGCAGCCGATGGACTAGCGGCACAGATACGCAGTATTTT.